This is a list of T cell receptor beta chains from one sample in a study of shared clonotypes between healthy human individuals. Using immunoSEQ multiplex PCR, the repertoire was profiled, and TCRdb retains in-frame clones only, with some absent. The top ten hold about 9.3% of the sample, which has roughly 330,000 clones, less than 85% seen once. Sequenced: memory CD4+ T cells sorted from blood. Source of these receptors: a man aged 25 to 40 in good health. The CDR3 runs from the conserved cysteine through the conserved F or W. The order of the fields is CDR3 DNA, CDR3 protein, clone size, D gene, V gene, J gene. A D gene is named only where the DNA matches it firmly. Not every row has a clone size; where given, it reads once, few, many or a size class.

cdr3_nt: TGTGCCAGCAGCTTCGCTGGCGGGAGGGTAACCGCCGGGGAGCTGTTTTTT
cdr3_aa: CASSFAGGRVTAGELFF
clone_size: many
d_call: TRBD2
v_call: TRBV11-2
j_call: TRBJ2-2

cdr3_nt: TGCAGCTCCTCAAGACTAGCGGGTTCCCTTCAAGAGACCCAGTACTTC
cdr3_aa: CSSSRLAGSLQETQYF
clone_size: few
d_call: TRBD2
v_call: TRBV29-1
j_call: TRBJ2-5

cdr3_nt: TGTGCCAGCAGTGACGGGCACGGGGGCACATACAATGAGCAGTTCTTC
cdr3_aa: CASSDGHGGTYNEQFF
clone_size: NA
d_call: NA
v_call: TRBV6-4
j_call: TRBJ2-1

cdr3_nt: TGCGCCAGCAGCTTGGGTGTCGTTAGCGGGAGGGGCGAGCAGTACTTC
cdr3_aa: CASSLGVVSGRGEQYF
clone_size: NA
d_call: TRBD2
v_call: TRBV5-1
j_call: TRBJ2-7

cdr3_nt: TGCGCCAGCAGCTTGTCTTCAGACGGTGAGCAGTTCTTC
cdr3_aa: CASSLSSDGEQFF
clone_size: NA
d_call: NA
v_call: TRBV5-1
j_call: TRBJ2-1

cdr3_nt: TGTGCCACGGGACAGCACAATGAGCAGTTCTTC
cdr3_aa: CATGQHNEQFF
clone_size: once
d_call: TRBD1
v_call: TRBV7-2
j_call: TRBJ2-1

cdr3_nt: TGCGCCAGCAGCCAAGATTTTAGTCAGCCCCAGCATTTT
cdr3_aa: CASSQDFSQPQHF
clone_size: few
d_call: NA
v_call: TRBV4-1
j_call: TRBJ1-5

cdr3_nt: TGCGCCAGCAGCTTGGAACTCGGAGGCGGGTCCGAGCAGTACTTC
cdr3_aa: CASSLELGGGSEQYF
clone_size: NA
d_call: NA
v_call: TRBV5-1
j_call: TRBJ2-7

cdr3_nt: TGTGCCACCAGCAGAGGTCTAGCGGGAGATAAAGCGCAGTATTTT
cdr3_aa: CATSRGLAGDKAQYF
clone_size: NA
d_call: TRBD2
v_call: TRBV15
j_call: TRBJ2-3

cdr3_nt: TGTGCCAGCAGCGTAGGACAGAGAAGCACAGATACGCAGTATTTT
cdr3_aa: CASSVGQRSTDTQYF
clone_size: NA
d_call: NA
v_call: TRBV9
j_call: TRBJ2-3

cdr3_nt: TGTGCCAGCAGCTTAAGGGGGACGAACACTGAAGCTTTCTTT
cdr3_aa: CASSLRGTNTEAFF
clone_size: NA
d_call: NA
v_call: TRBV7-3
j_call: TRBJ1-1

cdr3_nt: TGCGCCAGCAGCCAAGAGCGGCGCGAGGTGGGTGGAAACACCATATATTTT
cdr3_aa: CASSQERREVGGNTIYF
clone_size: NA
d_call: NA
v_call: TRBV4-1
j_call: TRBJ1-3

cdr3_nt: TGCAGCGTTGAAGAGGGCTGGGGAACTGAAGCTTTCTTT
cdr3_aa: CSVEEGWGTEAFF
clone_size: NA
d_call: NA
v_call: TRBV29-1
j_call: TRBJ1-1

cdr3_nt: TGTGCCATCAGTGAGAGGGACAGAGCTTGGGATACGCAGTATTTT
cdr3_aa: CAISERDRAWDTQYF
clone_size: NA
d_call: TRBD1
v_call: TRBV10-3
j_call: TRBJ2-3

cdr3_nt: TGCGCCAGCAAGGGCCTAGCGGGACCATACGAGCAGTACTTC
cdr3_aa: CASKGLAGPYEQYF
clone_size: NA
d_call: TRBD2
v_call: TRBV10-2
j_call: TRBJ2-7

cdr3_nt: TGTGCCAGGGGACAGGGTTTAGGTCGGCGGTATTTT
cdr3_aa: CARGQGLGRRYF
clone_size: few
d_call: TRBD1
v_call: TRBV2
j_call: TRBJ2-3

cdr3_nt: TGTGCCAGCAGCTCAGGAGACAGGAACACTGAAGCTTTCTTT
cdr3_aa: CASSSGDRNTEAFF
clone_size: NA
d_call: NA
v_call: TRBV7-9
j_call: TRBJ1-1

cdr3_nt: TGTGCCAGCAGCGCCCCACCTGGGTACACCATATATTTT
cdr3_aa: CASSAPPGYTIYF
clone_size: NA
d_call: NA
v_call: TRBV9
j_call: TRBJ1-3

cdr3_nt: TGTGCCACCAGCAGCCGGACAGGAACTGGAAACACCATATATTTT
cdr3_aa: CATSSRTGTGNTIYF
clone_size: NA
d_call: TRBD1
v_call: TRBV15
j_call: TRBJ1-3

cdr3_nt: TGTGCCAGCAGTCCAGACCACCACGGGCAGTTCTTC
cdr3_aa: CASSPDHHGQFF
clone_size: once
d_call: NA
v_call: TRBV28
j_call: TRBJ2-1

cdr3_nt: TGTGCCAGCAGTCCGAGCTTGGGGCGGATAAACACAGATACGCAGTATTTT
cdr3_aa: CASSPSLGRINTDTQYF
clone_size: NA
d_call: NA
v_call: TRBV11-1
j_call: TRBJ2-3

cdr3_nt: TGCGCCAGCAGTCAATTCGAGGGGCGAGGGTCCTACGAGCAGTACTTC
cdr3_aa: CASSQFEGRGSYEQYF
clone_size: NA
d_call: NA
v_call: TRBV23-1
j_call: TRBJ2-7

cdr3_nt: TGCGCCAGCGGGCGGATGGGGACTGAAGCTTTCTTT
cdr3_aa: CASGRMGTEAFF
clone_size: NA
d_call: NA
v_call: TRBV10-1
j_call: TRBJ1-1

cdr3_nt: TGTGCCAGCAGCTTGGCGGAGCAGTACTTC
cdr3_aa: CASSLAEQYF
clone_size: NA
d_call: NA
v_call: TRBV11-2
j_call: TRBJ2-7

cdr3_nt: TGTGCCAGCTCACCCCCCATACGGGACACGCAGTATTTT
cdr3_aa: CASSPPIRDTQYF
clone_size: few
d_call: NA
v_call: TRBV18
j_call: TRBJ2-3

cdr3_nt: TGCGCCAGCAGTAAGGGGCCTTACAATGAGCAGTTCTTC
cdr3_aa: CASSKGPYNEQFF
clone_size: NA
d_call: NA
v_call: TRBV10-1
j_call: TRBJ2-1

cdr3_nt: TGTGCCAGCAGTTTAGGACAGGCGGCCACGGAAGCTTTCTTT
cdr3_aa: CASSLGQAATEAFF
clone_size: once
d_call: TRBD1
v_call: TRBV28
j_call: TRBJ1-1

cdr3_nt: TGTGCCAGCAGTTTTAGTGGACCTCTCTCTGGAAACACCATATATTTT
cdr3_aa: CASSFSGPLSGNTIYF
clone_size: NA
d_call: NA
v_call: TRBV27
j_call: TRBJ1-3

cdr3_nt: TGTGCCAGCAGTGGGACAGGGCGGTTCGCAGATACGCAGTATTTT
cdr3_aa: CASSGTGRFADTQYF
clone_size: NA
d_call: TRBD1
v_call: TRBV6-1
j_call: TRBJ2-3

cdr3_nt: TGTGCCAGCAGCCCCGGGGGCGGGGATGAAAAACTGTTTTTT
cdr3_aa: CASSPGGGDEKLFF
clone_size: NA
d_call: NA
v_call: TRBV7-9
j_call: TRBJ1-4

cdr3_nt: TGTGCCAGCAGCGGAAGTCGCATAGGTCAGGGACGGGGAGCCTACGAGCAGTACTTC
cdr3_aa: CASSGSRIGQGRGAYEQYF
clone_size: few
d_call: NA
v_call: TRBV28
j_call: TRBJ2-7

cdr3_nt: TGCGCCAGCAGCCAGCAGGGAGGGGATACGCAGTATTTT
cdr3_aa: CASSQQGGDTQYF
clone_size: NA
d_call: TRBD2
v_call: TRBV5-1
j_call: TRBJ2-3

cdr3_nt: TGTGCCAGCAGTGGACGGAATAGCGGCCACTCCTACGAGCAGTACTTC
cdr3_aa: CASSGRNSGHSYEQYF
clone_size: NA
d_call: NA
v_call: TRBV6-1
j_call: TRBJ2-7

cdr3_nt: TGTGCCACCCGTACGGACTACGCGGGCGAGCAGTACTTC
cdr3_aa: CATRTDYAGEQYF
clone_size: few
d_call: NA
v_call: TRBV15
j_call: TRBJ2-7

cdr3_nt: TGTGCCAGCAGCTTAGGCCCGCTTTTGGGGACTAGCGGCTACGAGCAGTACTTC
cdr3_aa: CASSLGPLLGTSGYEQYF
clone_size: few
d_call: TRBD2
v_call: TRBV7-6
j_call: TRBJ2-7

cdr3_nt: TGTGCCAGCAGCCACCAGGGTCGGACCAAAAACATTCAGTACTTC
cdr3_aa: CASSHQGRTKNIQYF
clone_size: NA
d_call: NA
v_call: TRBV14
j_call: TRBJ2-4

cdr3_nt: TGCGCCAGCAGCGGAGGGACAGTCCAAGAGACCCAGTACTTC
cdr3_aa: CASSGGTVQETQYF
clone_size: NA
d_call: NA
v_call: TRBV5-1
j_call: TRBJ2-5

cdr3_nt: TGCGCCAGCAGCTTGGGGGACGGGCCAGCCTACGAGCAGTACTTC
cdr3_aa: CASSLGDGPAYEQYF
clone_size: NA
d_call: NA
v_call: TRBV5-1
j_call: TRBJ2-7